The clone carrying this T cell receptor (beta chain) has more than one count but fewer than ten. This sample stems from a study of T cell repertoires in cytomegalovirus infection. V lost 4 bases, J lost 2 bases, and 25 bases lay in between. CDR3 length equals 19 residues. Germline CDR1 reads SEHNR; CDR2 reads FQNEAQ (reference sequence). A single record per CDR3 protein comes from TCRdb applying MiXCR to the reads. The table lists about 530,000 distinct CDR3 sequences, 26% of them singletons. Sequences were obtained from PBMCs. The sequence was obtained from a human donor in good health (CMV status not recorded). Some clones in this sample may be carry-over from other donors' samples. The rearrangement joins TRBV7-9 to TRBJ2-3; possible D gene TRBD2, 6 bases. In DNA, the CDR3 is TGTGCCAGCAGCTCAGCGGCGGGACCCAAACAAATACTCACAGATACGCAGTATTTT. This translates into CASSSAAGPKQILTDTQYF.